Listed below are T cell receptor beta chains from one sample, sequenced in a study of graft-versus-host responses after intestinal transplantation. Libraries were prepared by immunoSEQ multiplex PCR; TCRdb keeps only in-frame clonotypes and omits some of them. The repertoire has more than 4,500 clones, around 27% of them found once; the top ten carry around 6.8%. This material consisted of alloreactive CD8+ T cells from a mixed lymphocyte reaction culture, taken before intestinal transplant. The receptors come from a human patient who received an intestinal transplant. Each CDR3 is given with its conserved first and last residue. Each record gives: D gene, CDR3 length, J gene, clone size, V gene, CDR3 protein, CDR3 DNA. A D gene is named only where the DNA matches it firmly. Clone size is shown for a subset of rows, as once, few, many or a class of expanded clone.

- | 13 | TRBJ1-5 | - | TRBV27 | CASSYGGSEPQHF | TGTGCCAGCAGTTATGGAGGGTCTGAGCCCCAGCATTTT
- | 16 | TRBJ2-4 | - | TRBV27 | CASSPRASSHGNIQYF | TGTGCCAGCAGTCCCCGGGCTTCTAGCCATGGAAACATTCAGTACTTC
- | 12 | TRBJ2-6 | few | TRBV30 | CAGGPGANVLTF | TGTGCAGGAGGGCCTGGGGCCAACGTCCTGACTTTC
- | 16 | TRBJ2-7 | few | TRBV7-6 | CASSSYRWRRNYEQYF | TGTGCCAGCAGCTCCTATAGGTGGAGGCGGAATTACGAGCAGTACTTC
- | 11 | TRBJ2-1 | - | TRBV13 | CASSTDHEQFF | TGTGCCAGCAGTACAGACCATGAGCAGTTCTTC
- | 11 | TRBJ2-7 | - | TRBV2 | CASRREDEQYF | TGTGCCAGCAGGAGGGAGGACGAGCAGTACTTC
- | 14 | TRBJ2-2 | - | TRBV19 | CACSIDQGTGELFF | TGTGCCTGTAGTATTGATCAGGGGACCGGGGAGCTGTTTTTT
- | 15 | TRBJ2-1 | - | TRBV4-1 | CASSHYRALYNEQFF | TGCGCCAGCAGCCATTACAGGGCTCTCTACAATGAGCAGTTCTTC
TRBD2 | 15 | TRBJ2-7 | few | TRBV5-1 | CASSLLAGGPYEQYF | TGTGCCAGCAGCCTACTAGCGGGAGGGCCCTACGAGCAGTACTTC
TRBD1 | 15 | TRBJ2-1 | - | TRBV27 | CASSHTGTGDNEQFF | TGTGCCAGCAGTCATACCGGGACAGGGGACAATGAGCAGTTCTTC
- | 16 | TRBJ1-4 | few | TRBV5-1 | CASSLRSLRDNEKLFF | TGCGCCAGCAGCTTGAGATCCCTCCGGGATAATGAAAAACTGTTTTTT
- | 13 | TRBJ2-3 | - | TRBV11-2 | CASSSWTGDTQYF | TGTGCCAGCAGCTCTTGGACGGGAGATACGCAGTATTTT
- | 16 | TRBJ1-5 | - | TRBV28 | CASSPLGHYSNQPQHF | TGTGCCAGCAGTCCTCTCGGACACTATAGCAATCAGCCCCAGCATTTT
TRBD2 | 16 | TRBJ2-3 | - | TRBV7-8 | CASSKGLAHSTDTQYF | TGTGCCAGCAGCAAAGGACTAGCGCATAGCACAGATACGCAGTATTTT
- | 14 | TRBJ2-5 | - | TRBV6-6 | CASSYSWPVETQYF | TGTGCCAGCAGTTACTCATGGCCGGTAGAGACCCAGTACTTC
- | 15 | TRBJ2-5 | - | TRBV7-9 | CASSLKATAKETQYF | TGTGCCAGCAGCTTAAAGGCGACAGCTAAAGAGACCCAGTACTTC
- | 13 | TRBJ2-7 | - | TRBV11-2 | CASSVGSSYEQYF | TGTGCCAGCAGCGTTGGGAGTTCCTACGAGCAGTACTTC
- | 16 | TRBJ1-2 | once | TRBV5-5 | CASKSGISRKTYGYTF | TGTGCCAGCAAGAGTGGTATCTCGCGAAAGACCTATGGCTACACCTTC
- | 17 | TRBJ1-2 | - | TRBV25-1 | CASSAKIELGKNYGYTF | TGTGCCAGCAGTGCAAAAATAGAACTGGGAAAGAACTATGGCTACACCTTC
TRBD2 | 15 | TRBJ2-4 | medium-sized | TRBV19 | CASSASMTSGNIQYF | TGTGCCAGTAGCGCAAGTATGACTAGCGGAAACATTCAGTACTTC